A single TCR beta chain is shown here with its context. Its specificity is not known. The sample belongs to a study of T cell repertoires in cytomegalovirus infection. TCRdb re-derived calls from the reads in MiXCR, one entry per CDR3 protein. The sample shows more than 650,000 distinct CDR3 sequences, about a third of them seen only once. Findings and limits, study-wide: In two of eight donors, the top clonotype was HLA-C-restricted CMV-specific.

Sequenced material: PBMCs. The TCR originated in a human donor in good health (CMV status not recorded). Some clones in this sample may be carry-over from other donors' samples.

Written as DNA, the CDR3 is TGTGCCAGCAGGCCACTCTCGGGGGTTCCCTCGGAAGATACGCAGTATTTT. Translating gives CASRPLSGVPSEDTQYF. The chain is built from TRBV28 and TRBJ2-3; maybe TRBD2 (6 bases). The V end lost 6 bases, the J end lost 5 bases, and 24 bases lay between the germline ends. Germline CDR1 MDHEN, CDR2 SYDVKM. This CDR3 comprises 17 residues.